The present T cell receptor (beta chain) was sequenced within a study of pediatric ulcerative colitis. Comments on this clone: What it binds is not known.

The CDR3 is 14 residues long. CDR1 is SGDLS, CDR2 YYNGEE, per germline. Trimming removed 0 bases from V and 5 bases from J, with 9 bases in between. The rectum was sampled with one to two pinch biopsies at colonoscopy. Profiled with immunoSEQ multiplex PCR; TCRdb holds only in-frame clones, not every one. The profile shows about 12,000 clones, approximately 77% of them singletons. Study-level results: Ulcerative colitis patients shared more blood-rectal clones than controls.

Material: gut tissue. This chain joins TRBV9 and TRBJ2-1; D perhaps matches TRBD2 (6 bases). The TCR sequence derives from a boy between 10 and 17 years old who was a control in a study of pediatric ulcerative colitis. CDR3 in amino acids: CASSVGSGHNEQFF. Written as DNA, the CDR3 is TGTGCCAGCAGCGTAGGTAGCGGACACAATGAGCAGTTCTTC.